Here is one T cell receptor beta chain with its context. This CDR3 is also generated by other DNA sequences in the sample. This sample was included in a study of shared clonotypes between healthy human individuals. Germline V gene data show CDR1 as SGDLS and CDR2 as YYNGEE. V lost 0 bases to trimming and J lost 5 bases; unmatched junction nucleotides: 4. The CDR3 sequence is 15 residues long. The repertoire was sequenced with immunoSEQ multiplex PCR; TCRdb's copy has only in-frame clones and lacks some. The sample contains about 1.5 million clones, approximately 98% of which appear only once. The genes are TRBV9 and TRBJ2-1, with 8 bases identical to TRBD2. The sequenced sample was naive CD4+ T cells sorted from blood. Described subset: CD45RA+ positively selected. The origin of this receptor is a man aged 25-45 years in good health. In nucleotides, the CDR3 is TGTGCCAGCAGCGTAGTTGTTAGCGGGAACAATGAGCAGTTCTTC. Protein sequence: CASSVVVSGNNEQFF. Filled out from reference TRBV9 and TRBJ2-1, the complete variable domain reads DSGVTQTPKHLITATGQRVTLRCSPRSGDLSVYWYQQSLDQGLQFLIQYYNGEERAKGNILERFSAQQFPDLHSELNLSSLELGDSALYFCASSVVVSGNNEQFFGPGTRLTVL.